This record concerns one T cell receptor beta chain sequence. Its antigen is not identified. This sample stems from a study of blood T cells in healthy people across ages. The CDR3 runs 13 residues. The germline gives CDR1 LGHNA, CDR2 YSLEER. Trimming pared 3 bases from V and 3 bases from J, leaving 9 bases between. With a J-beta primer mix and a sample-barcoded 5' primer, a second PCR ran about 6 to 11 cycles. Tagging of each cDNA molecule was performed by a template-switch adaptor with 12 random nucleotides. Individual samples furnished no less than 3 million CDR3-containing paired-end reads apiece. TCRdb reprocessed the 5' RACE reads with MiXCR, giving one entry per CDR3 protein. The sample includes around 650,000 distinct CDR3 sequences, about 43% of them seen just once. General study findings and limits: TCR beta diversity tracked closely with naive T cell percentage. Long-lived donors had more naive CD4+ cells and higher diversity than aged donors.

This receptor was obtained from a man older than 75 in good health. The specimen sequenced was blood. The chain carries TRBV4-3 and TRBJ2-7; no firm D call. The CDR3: CASSHAPSYEQYF. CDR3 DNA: TGCGCCAGCAGCCACGCGCCCAGCTACGAGCAGTACTTC.